The 7 T cell receptor beta chains given below trace back to one sample, sequenced in a study of blood T cell repertoires in COVID-19. The method was immunoSEQ multiplex PCR; TCRdb's version includes in-frame clones alone and lacks a portion of them. Seen here are approximately 280,000 clones, around 89% observed once, and the top ten hold about 1.7%. What was sequenced was PBMCs or T cells enriched from blood (not recorded which). The receptors come from a young woman with acute COVID-19.

The V and J genes are TRBV4-3 and TRBJ1-1; 7 bases are a match to TRBD1. The V gene end was trimmed by 0 bases and the J gene end by 10 bases; junction bases not matched to a gene: 11. CDR3 length equals 15 residues. Germline-derived CDR1 and CDR2 are LGHNA and YSLEER. The CDR3 loop reads CASSQDTTGRLAAFF. In DNA, the CDR3 is TGCGCCAGCAGCCAAGATACGACAGGGAGGCTTGCAGCTTTCTTT.

This chain joins TRBV7-2 and TRBJ1-3; D gene unclear. The CDR3 consists of 14 residues. The V gene's germline CDR1 is SGHTA and CDR2 FQGNSA. Trimming pared 4 bases from V and 4 bases from J, leaving 11 bases between. CDR3 sequence (DNA): TGTGCCAGCAGCTATGGAGGGTCCGGAAACACCATATATTTT. Residues: CASSYGGSGNTIYF.

The chain couples TRBV2 to TRBJ1-4; 9 nucleotides align to TRBD1. CDR3 length: 15 residues. Germline V CDR1 and CDR2: SNHLY, FYNNEI. The V and J ends lost 4 bases and 8 bases, in that order; junction bases with no gene match: 8. The CDR3 nucleotides are TGTGCCAGCAGTGTATCTATAGGACAGGGGGAAAAACTGTTTTTT. Translated: CASSVSIGQGEKLFF.

This rearrangement joins TRBV4-2 to TRBJ2-1; 9 positions match TRBD1. Trimming took 1 base from V and 6 from J; bases not matched to a gene: 10. Germline CDR1 reads LGHNA; CDR2 reads YNFKEQ. The CDR3 loop spans 17 amino acids. CDR3 protein: CASSQGIPGQGTNEQFF. CDR3 nucleotides: TGTGCCAGCAGCCAAGGAATACCGGGACAGGGAACCAATGAGCAGTTCTTC.

This rearrangement joins TRBV15 to TRBJ1-2; D call uncertain. CDR1 and CDR2 from the germline V gene are LNHNV and YYDKDF (reference sequence). Trimming left V 0 bases short and J 4 bases short, with 9 bases between. This CDR3 is built from 14 residues. CDR3 DNA: TGTGCCACCAGCAGAGATCTGCGGGGCTATGGCTACACCTTC. Protein: CATSRDLRGYGYTF.

This sequence joins TRBV27 and TRBJ2-3, with 7 bases lining up with TRBD1. The germline V gene encodes CDR1 MNHEY and CDR2 SMNVEV (reference sequence). Trimming at V came to 6 bases and at J to 2 bases, leaving 11 bases not matched to a gene. The CDR3 totals 16 residues. The DNA of the CDR3 is TGTGCCAGCAGCTCACTGACAGGGCCCCTCACAGATACGCAGTATTTT. Its translation: CASSSLTGPLTDTQYF.

The V call is TRBV4-2, the J call TRBJ2-5; no reliable D call. Germline lookup yields CDR1 LGHNA and CDR2 YNFKEQ. V dropped 0 bases and J dropped 2 bases, with 10 bases sitting between them. This CDR3 comprises 15 residues. The CDR3 bases are TGTGCCAGCAGCCAAGAAAAGCACTCACAAGAGACCCAGTACTTC. Translated: CASSQEKHSQETQYF.